This T cell receptor (beta chain) was obtained from a study of cytomegalovirus exposure and HLA in healthy donors. On this clone: The target antigen is unknown. Relative to the germline gene, one junction end is altered; a read error may explain this.

Healthy bone marrow donors made up the donor group. Germline assignment: CDR1 GTSNPN and CDR2 SVGIG (reference sequence). The CDR3 length is 14 residues. Study-wide points: Using the classifier, cytomegalovirus status was reportedly diagnosed with high specificity and sensitivity.

60 Vbeta and 13 Jbeta primers were used in PCR. This table comes from immunoSEQ multiplex PCR, and its TCRdb copy is limited to in-frame clones, with some not included. The repertoire has around 140,000 clones, roughly 82% of them found once; the top ten carry 6% to 8.5%. The source material was PBMCs. The chain is built from TRBV30 and TRBJ2-6; D may be TRBD1 (5 bases). The TCR comes from a man aged 30 to 39 in good health and CMV-seronegative. Written as DNA, the CDR3 is TGTGCCTGGAATATATGGTCTGGGGCCAACGGCCTGACTTTC. Its translation: CAWNIWSGANGLTF.